These 21 T cell receptor beta chains originate from one sample sequenced in a study of early T cells in non-severe SARS-CoV-2 infection. TCRdb independently ran MiXCR on the 5' RACE reads; one entry per CDR3 protein. This sample has about 77,000 distinct CDR3 sequences, with 16% found just once. The sample taken for sequencing was whole blood. Receptor source: an adult who was a healthcare worker with PCR-confirmed SARS-CoV-2 infection or an uninfected control (not recorded which).

J is TRBJ2-1 and V is TRBV2, with D tentatively TRBD1 (5 bases). Germline V gene sequence: CDR1 SNHLY, CDR2 FYNNEI. This CDR3 contains 13 residues. The germline V and J ends were trimmed by 7 bases and 4 bases, with 11 bases remaining between them. The CDR3 DNA is TGTGCCAGCACTTTGACAGATTACAATGAGCAGTTCTTC. It codes for CASTLTDYNEQFF.

This clonotype turned up a few times. This chain uses TRBV10-3 with TRBJ2-5; D is perhaps TRBD1 (6 bases). Trimming pared 0 bases from V and 1 base from J, leaving 12 bases between. The CDR3 totals 16 residues. Germline lookup yields CDR1 ENHRY and CDR2 SYGVKD. CDR3 coding DNA: TGTGCCATCAGTGAGTCGGGACATAAGATCCAAGAGACCCAGTACTTC. Its translation: CAISESGHKIQETQYF.

This clonotype turned up a few times. The V and J genes are TRBV12-3 or TRBV12-4 and TRBJ2-7; possibly TRBD2 for D (5 bases). Trimming took 6 bases from V and 8 from J, leaving 11 bases between them. The CDR3 length is 11 residues. CDR3 in DNA: TGTGCCAGCAGAAGCGGTAGGAAGCAGTACTTC. Translated: CASRSGRKQYF.

The gene calls are TRBV27 and TRBJ1-5; 9 positions agree with TRBD1. The CDR3 covers 16 residues. The V segment lost 9 bases and the J segment 3 bases; nucleotides outside the gene matches: 12. The V gene's germline CDR1 is MNHEY and CDR2 SMNVEV (reference sequence). The CDR3 DNA follows: TGTGCCAGATTTATACACAGGGGGCCTACCAATCAGCCCCAGCATTTT. Translation gives CARFIHRGPTNQPQHF.

This clonotype was seen a few times. The gene calls are TRBV9 and TRBJ1-1, with unresolved D. This CDR3 spans 13 amino acids. V lost 4 bases, J lost 3 bases, and 10 bases lay in between. CDR1 is SGDLS, CDR2 YYNGEE, per germline. The CDR3, as DNA: TGTGCCAGCAGCCCCCGGCCGGACACTGAAGCTTTCTTT. This sequence encodes CASSPRPDTEAFF.

The chain employs TRBV5-1 and TRBJ1-5, with 9 bases identical to TRBD1. J gave up 0 bases and V 5 bases, and 15 bases lay outside the gene matches. The CDR3 covers 19 residues. The germline gives CDR1 SGHRS, CDR2 YFSETQ. CDR3 nucleotides: TGCGCCAGCAGTCCTGGCTATCCGGACAGGGGATTTAGCAATCAGCCCCAGCATTTT. As protein: CASSPGYPDRGFSNQPQHF.

This chain links TRBV6-6 with TRBJ1-4; D uncertain. The CDR3 is 15 residues long. Germline V gives CDR1 MNHNY, CDR2 SVGAGI (reference sequence). Trimming took 1 base from V and 7 from J, leaving 13 bases between them. CDR3 bases: TGTGCCAGCAGTTACTGGGTCGAGGGAGGTGAAAAACTGTTTTTT. It yields the protein CASSYWVEGGEKLFF.

The V call is TRBV27, the J call TRBJ1-2; 12 positions match TRBD1. V shed 3 bases, J shed 2 bases, and the junction held 4 bases outside the gene matches. Germline assignment: CDR1 MNHEY and CDR2 SMNVEV (reference sequence). The CDR3 loop spans 16 amino acids. The CDR3 coding sequence is TGTGCCAGCAGTTTTCGGGACAGGGGGCCGAACTATGGCTACACCTTC. Protein sequence: CASSFRDRGPNYGYTF.

V and J are TRBV6-1 and TRBJ2-5; 8 bases agree with TRBD2. The CDR3 runs 14 residues. Losses at the gene ends were 6 bases for V and 7 bases for J; bases not matched to a gene: 10. Germline loops: CDR1 MNHNS, CDR2 SASEGT. CDR3 sequence reads: CASSLAGSGRTQYF. The CDR3 nucleotides read TGTGCCAGCAGCCTAGCGGGCTCCGGGAGGACCCAGTACTTC.

This clonotype was counted at least ten times. This chain uses TRBV29-1 with TRBJ2-3, with D possibly matching TRBD2 (5 bases). The CDR3 loop spans 13 amino acids. Germline CDR1 SQVTM, CDR2 ANQGSEA. Trimming stripped 6 bases from V and 3 bases from J, with 13 bases between. The CDR3 coding sequence is TGCAGCGTGCGGGTCCCAACTACAGATACGCAGTATTTT. It codes for CSVRVPTTDTQYF.

The chain uses TRBV27 and TRBJ1-2; possibly TRBD1 for D (6 bases). CDR1 MNHEY and CDR2 SMNVEV come from the germline V gene (reference sequence). There are 13 residues in the CDR3. V lost 6 bases, J lost 0 bases, and 8 bases lay in between. CDR3 loop: CASRDRSNYGYTF. The CDR3 coding sequence is TGTGCCAGCAGGGACAGATCTAACTATGGCTACACCTTC.

This chain joins TRBV7-2 and TRBJ1-4; 7 positions agree with TRBD1. The CDR3 length is 15 residues. CDR1 SGHTA and CDR2 FQGNSA come from the germline V gene. With 1 base clipped from V and 6 bases from J, the junction kept 5 bases outside the gene matches. CDR3 bases: TGTGCCAGCAGCTTAGGGAGACAGGGTTATGAAAAACTGTTTTTT. Its translation is CASSLGRQGYEKLFF. Supplemented by reference TRBV7-2 and TRBJ1-4, the full variable domain reads GAGVSQSPSNKVTEKGKDVELRCDPISGHTALYWYRQSLGQGLEFLIYFQGNSAPDKSGLPSDRFSAERTGGSVSTLTIQRTQQEDSAVYLCASSLGRQGYEKLFFGSGTQLSVL.

This rearrangement joins TRBV12-3 or TRBV12-4 to TRBJ1-3, with D unclear. This CDR3 is built from 14 residues. Trimming cost V 3 bases and J 0 bases, with 6 bases left between them. CDR3 in amino acids: CASSFVVSGNTIYF. DNA for the CDR3: TGTGCCAGCAGTTTCGTTGTCTCTGGAAACACCATATATTTT.

The rearrangement links TRBV10-2 to TRBJ1-5, with TRBD1 identical over 7 bases. J was trimmed by 1 base and V by 2 bases; bases with no gene match: 2. The germline V gene has CDR1 WSHSY and CDR2 SAAADI. This CDR3 is built from 15 residues. The CDR3 protein is CASSEGRGSNQPQHF. CDR3 coding DNA: TGCGCCAGCAGTGAGGGCAGGGGGAGCAATCAGCCCCAGCATTTT.

The chain couples TRBV11-2 to TRBJ1-2; 9 bases fit TRBD1. Germline V gene data show CDR1 as SGHAT and CDR2 as FQNNGV. The V gene end was trimmed by 0 bases and the J gene end by 4 bases; junction bases not matched to a gene: 9. This CDR3 has 17 residues. DNA for the CDR3: TGTGCCAGCAGCTTAGACGGGACAGGGACTGTCTTCTATGGCTACACCTTC. Its protein product is CASSLDGTGTVFYGYTF.

This clonotype was seen many times. V gene TRBV5-1 combines with J gene TRBJ1-1; D is unclear. From germline, CDR1 is SGHRS and CDR2 YFSETQ. With 0 bases removed from V and 2 bases from J, the gap between germline ends came to 8 bases. The CDR3 is 14 residues long. DNA for the CDR3: TGCGCCAGCAGCTTGGGTCTACCAAACACTGAAGCTTTCTTT. It translates to CASSLGLPNTEAFF.

This clonotype appeared a few times. The rearrangement links TRBV6-2 or TRBV6-3 to TRBJ2-1, with D maybe TRBD1 (6 bases). This CDR3 comprises 15 residues. CDR1 and CDR2 (germline): MNHEY, SVGEGT. Trimming left V 6 bases short and J 3 bases short, with 15 bases between. CDR3 DNA sequence: TGTGCCAGCAGCCACCCAGGGGCGAACTACAATGAGCAGTTCTTC. Translation: CASSHPGANYNEQFF.

This clonotype was observed a handful of times. The chain uses TRBV19 and TRBJ2-7, with D possibly called TRBD1 or TRBD2 (6 bases each). The V end lost 1 base, the J end lost 4 bases, and 17 bases lay between the germline ends. The CDR3 spans 16 residues. CDR1 and CDR2 from the germline V gene are LNHDA and SQIVND (reference sequence). CDR3 region: CASSIGSGGTRYEQYF. The CDR3 region has the DNA TGTGCCAGTAGTATAGGGAGTGGCGGGACAAGATACGAGCAGTACTTC.

The chain employs TRBV11-2 and TRBJ1-4; a possible D gene is TRBD1 (5 bases). This CDR3 comprises 13 residues. In germline, CDR1 is SGHAT, CDR2 FQNNGV. V shed 5 bases and J shed 1 base, with 5 bases lying between them. The CDR3 nucleotides are TGTGCCAGCAGCGGGGGAACTAATGAAAAACTGTTTTTT. This codes for CASSGGTNEKLFF.

With respect to this clonotype: A much larger clone differs by one base, so this may be a read error. The rearrangement uses TRBV20-1 and TRBJ2-3, with TRBD2 matching over 12 bases. V lost 1 base and J lost 4; bases outside the gene matches: 21. The germline gives CDR1 DFQATT, CDR2 SNEGSKA (reference sequence). The CDR3 runs 21 residues. For the CDR3, the DNA is TGCAGTGCTAGAGCGCCAACCGACCTAGCGGGGGGGCCTGGCTTCTCAGATACGCAGTATTTT. Its translation is CSARAPTDLAGGPGFSDTQYF.

The DNA for the CDR3 is TGCGCCAGCAGCTTTCGAGGACTAAGTGGATTGTCCGAGGGGAACAATGAGCAGTTCTTC. It specifies CASSFRGLSGLSEGNNEQFF. The chain combines TRBV5-1 with TRBJ2-1, with D perhaps TRBD2 (6 bases). Germline lookup yields CDR1 SGHRS and CDR2 YFSETQ. With 2 bases removed from V and 5 bases from J, the gap between germline ends came to 29 bases. The length of the CDR3 is 20 residues.